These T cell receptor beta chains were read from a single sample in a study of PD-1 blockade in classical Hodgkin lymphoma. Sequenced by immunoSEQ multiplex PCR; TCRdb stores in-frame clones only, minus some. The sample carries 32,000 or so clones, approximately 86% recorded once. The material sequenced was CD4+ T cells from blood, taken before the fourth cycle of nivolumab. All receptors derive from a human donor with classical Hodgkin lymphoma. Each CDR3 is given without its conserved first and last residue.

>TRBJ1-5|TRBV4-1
ASSQEGVAGQPQH
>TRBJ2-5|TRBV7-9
ASSFGLAGGGGETQY
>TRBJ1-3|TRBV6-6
ASSWGDSGNTIY
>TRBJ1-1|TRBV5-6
ASSLGLVGTEAF
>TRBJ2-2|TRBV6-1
ASRDTGELF
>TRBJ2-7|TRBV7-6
ASSSPGGEQY
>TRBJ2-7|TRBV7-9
ASSSGTGPYEQY
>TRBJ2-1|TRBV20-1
SVNRQVEQF
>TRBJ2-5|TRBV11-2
ASSFWGRGLTGQTQY
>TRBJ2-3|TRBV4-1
ASSPGLAGGLQY
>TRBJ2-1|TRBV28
ASSPRLAVNEQF
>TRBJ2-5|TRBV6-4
ASCPSSGLETQY
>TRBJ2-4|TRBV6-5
ASRSGTSRNIQY
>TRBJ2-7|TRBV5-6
ASSLQAYEQY
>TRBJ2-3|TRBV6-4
ASSATGTDTQY
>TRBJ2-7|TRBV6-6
ASTKSQGGYEQY
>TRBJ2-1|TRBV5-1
ASRPDRESNEQF
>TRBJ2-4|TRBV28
ASSPAEGAKNIQY
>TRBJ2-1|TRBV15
ATSRGAGYDEQF
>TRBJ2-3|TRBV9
ASSVVRSGSADTQY
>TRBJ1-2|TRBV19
ASSTNRGLLGGYT
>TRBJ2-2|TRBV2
ASSVILGLAGGRNTGELF
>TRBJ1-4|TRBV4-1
ASSQATKDSGLF
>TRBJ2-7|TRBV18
ASSPPTGKTHEQY
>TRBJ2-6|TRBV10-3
ATQGFGAGANVLT
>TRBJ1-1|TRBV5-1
ASSLGTASNTEAF
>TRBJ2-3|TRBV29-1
SVAEGLVGDTQY
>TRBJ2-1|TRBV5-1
ASSLGAWEQF